The following is a T cell receptor beta chain sequence with its context. This clone occurred a few times. It lacks a known antigen. No much larger clonotype is one base removed from it; base qualities were not supplied. The cohort comprised several hundred healthy bone marrow donors. All cohort members were sampled while nominally healthy, although unrecorded immune exposures were likely present. The donor tested CMV seronegative, placing the donor among the 350 or so seronegative members of the cohort. Every donor gave a peripheral blood sample, and the peripheral blood mononuclear cells from that sample were used for TCR beta sequencing. The Qiagen DNeasy Blood Extraction Kit was used to extract genomic DNA from the blood cell samples. The data originate from a study of cytomegalovirus exposure and HLA in healthy donors listed by TCRdb under 2017. Some background on the complete study: An earlier analysis of more than 550 of the donors reported about 280 Gb of sequence data and roughly 120 million unique TCR beta sequences obtained from some 200 million T cells. To predict cytomegalovirus infection status, the study brought together high-throughput TCR immunosequencing, statistical association of individual TCRs with disease status, and machine learning. A later genetic analysis took genome-wide SNP genotypes for about 55% of the 666 donors and used that subset as a discovery cohort. The study aimed to test whether signatures of past pathogen exposure could be identified by cataloging public T cell receptors. A later analysis re-analyzed previously published TCR beta repertoires from about 600 donors and added high-resolution HLA genotyping to study TCR occurrence patterns. In an earlier analysis of several hundred of the donors, high-throughput TCR beta sequencing was used to judge whether each TCR beta V gene segment behaved as functional or pseudogenic. The study used immunosequencing to profile the T cell repertoires of 666 subjects and linked those repertoires to cytomegalovirus serostatus. The later analysis used no new phenotypic data to find candidate immune exposures, relying instead on TCR beta sequences and their occurrence across donors. The number of typed donors differed by locus: roughly 620-630 for A, B, C, DRB1 and DQB1; approximately 520 for DQA1; about 600 for DPA1; and 400 to 480 for DPB1. HLA typing included class I and class II loci at four-digit resolution. All discovery cohort repertoires had been generated on a single sequencing platform. Several DR-DQ haplotypes were treated as single units for association and clustering because of strong linkage in the cohort. Of the roughly 400 genotyped donors, 75% to 85% were placed in the genetic ancestry cluster associated with self-reported Caucasian donors. Donor age, sex, ethnicity and CMV serostatus were compiled together with the repertoire data. Across some 400 genotyped donors of the cohort, an average of roughly 250,000 unique TCR beta nucleotide sequences per donor were sequenced, and 15% to 20% of those sequences were non-productive. A separate validation cohort of about 110 different subjects was used in addition to the 666-subject first cohort. An early release that covered about 600 HLA-typed donors contained approximately 320 gigabases of sequencing data and tens of millions of unique TCR sequences.

The receptor library was made with the immunoSEQ multiplex PCR assay. For the multiplex PCR, a mixture combining 60 forward primers for TCR Vbeta segments and 13 reverse primers for TCR Jbeta segments was used. Amplification of the CDR3 region of rearranged TCR beta genes was performed with a multiplex PCR assay on genomic DNA. Amplified TCR beta libraries were sequenced as 87-base-pair reads on the Illumina HiSeq System. On the study's bioinformatics: Across the 670 or so repertoires, a later analysis counted tens of millions of unique TCR beta chains, 8.5 million to 12 million of which were shared by at least two donors. Raw reads were error-corrected and collapsed into unique sequences with a nearest-neighbor algorithm that merged closely related sequences to remove PCR and sequencing errors. V, D and J gene segments were assigned by aligning CDR3 sequences to IMGT reference sequences. For a sequence to be retained, at least a six-nucleotide match to both a V gene segment and a J gene segment was required. A rearrangement counted as productive if the CDR3 had no stop codons and remained in frame with V and J, and every other rearrangement counted as non-productive. CDR3 was defined by IMGT convention, running from the second conserved V-encoded cysteine to the conserved J-encoded phenylalanine. In an earlier analysis of 587 of the donors, sequences lacking an unambiguous match to a single V gene segment were excluded. In an earlier analysis of several hundred of the donors, V segments were called functional above 56.7% productive rearrangements and were called segregating when the between-donor standard deviation exceeded 5%. A statistical classification framework was built for diagnosing cytomegalovirus status from the catalog of TCR beta chain sequences. V and J gene assignment, in a later analysis, came from comparing TCR nucleotide sequences with IMGT/GENE-DB human TR gene sequences. Using the TCRdist pipeline, a later analysis assigned CDR3 sequences along with most-parsimonious VDJ recombination scenarios. A later analysis defined each TCR beta chain by its CDR3 amino acid sequence plus V-gene family, and excluded reads lacking a unique V-gene family. A later analysis removed several hundred highly shared, low-generation-probability nucleotide sequences to deal with suspected cross-contamination and a sequencing artifact. For each public chain, a later analysis derived a clonal expansion index from normalized ranks of inferred template counts within each repertoire. Generation probabilities in a later analysis came from a VDJ recombination model fitted to out-of-frame rearrangements, and those results were checked against IGoR. A later analysis scored TCR-TCR, TCR-HLA and TCR-CMV co-occurrence with hypergeometric tests, applying a repertoire-size bias correction to TCR pairs. To estimate false discovery rates, a later analysis permuted the HLA or CMV assignments 20 times. In a later analysis, co-occurring TCRs were grouped using DBSCAN, with TCRdist sequence similarity added in when clustering inside HLA-allele-positive subsets. Co-occurrence clustering excluded repertoires with fewer than 30,000 or more than 120,000 public chains, plus five with anomalous nucleotide sharing. The immuneACCESS repertoire file appears here via TCRdb, limited to in-frame rearrangements. These files lack a portion of the clones; in checked studies, under half of the deficit traces to unresolved V genes, and the cause of the others is not known. The D gene and trimming were derived from the DNA, and the V and J assignments and clone size from that table. For this sample there are around 140,000 clones; about 64% appear just once. The ten largest account for about 2.6% of the sample.

Results the study describes overall, beyond this receptor: Broadly in line with IMGT annotations, most TCR beta V segments showed up in productive rearrangements about 87% or about 30% of the time in an earlier analysis of 587 of the donors. In a later genetic analysis, a missense DCLRE1C variant was associated with V-gene and J-gene trimming of TCR beta chains, and the association was replicated in an independent cohort. According to a later analysis, parvovirus B19, influenza, CMV and Epstein-Barr virus appeared linked to several top co-occurrence clusters. In the study, some 180 TCR beta chains were listed as associated with cytomegalovirus. A few of the identified cytomegalovirus-associated TCR beta chains were confirmed in vitro to be specific for cytomegalovirus antigens. Because the 87-base-pair reads could not distinguish some IMGT-functional V segments, including TRBV6-2 and TRBV6-3, those segments were excluded. For the cohort, immune exposure information was limited to CMV serostatus. The sequencing pipeline was judged likely to have produced a cluster of highly shared sequence variants as a technical artifact. In a later genetic analysis, fewer N-insertions in productive TCRs were reported among donors in an Asian-associated ancestry cluster than the approximately 670-donor mean. A later analysis found that TCR association rates varied across HLA loci, with DRB1 alleles showing the most associated TCRs and HLA-C alleles the fewest. Because HLA typing was missing for some donors at each locus, association tests included only the typed subset. A further reported finding was that TCR beta sequences accurately predicted the HLA-A and HLA-B alleles for most subjects in the first cohort. In a later analysis, most CMV-associated TCR beta chains were found to appear HLA-restricted, with HLA associations seemingly driven largely by CMV exposure. Most TCR sequences were seen in very few donors, while some public TCRs were found in many individuals. Correlated functional status among segregating V segments might be attributable to linkage disequilibrium, but an unknown experimental factor could not be ruled out. A later analysis found that HLA-associated TCR beta chains were more clonally expanded and had lower generation probabilities than equally common non-associated chains. According to the authors, the approach could potentially be generalized to other disease states and immunological phenotypes. The cohort was sequenced for TCR beta chains only, and without alpha or paired-chain data the features that could be detected were limited. The classifier was reported to diagnose cytomegalovirus status with high specificity and sensitivity in both the original and validation cohorts. Presence/absence analyses assumed roughly uniform sequencing depth across donors, an assumption that may not hold. The earlier analysis of some 540 of the donors excluded roughly 16 rarely observed V segments, including chromosome 9 orphons, because counts were too low. Strong co-occurrence of HLA alleles, especially DR and DQ, made assigning TCR associations to individual alleles difficult. Specific HLA alleles were associated with some 15,000 TCR beta sequences at a false discovery rate of 0.05 in a later analysis.

Relative to germline, V is 3 bases shorter and J is 8 bases shorter, with 9 bases between their ends. The germline V gene sets CDR1 to SGHRS and CDR2 to YFSETQ. The cysteine opens and the phenylalanine closes a CDR3 of 13 amino acids. Only the CDR3 part of the read is kept: 39 bases, read in frame from the first base. This receptor was taken from a woman aged 40 to 50 in good health and CMV-seronegative. The material sequenced was PBMCs. The chain uses TRBV5-1 and TRBJ1-6, with the D gene not confidently named. The DNA sequence reads TGCGCCAGCAGCTCACGGGAGGATTCACCCCTCCACTTT. This yields the protein CASSSREDSPLHF.